The entry below gives a single TCR beta chain sequence along with its context. These data are taken from a study of blood T cell repertoires in COVID-19. Overall study context: Some COVID-19 samples were acute and others convalescent; all came from the United States, Italy and Spain.

This CDR3 has 14 residues. V gave up 6 bases and J gave up 5 bases, with 17 bases separating them. The V gene's germline CDR1 is SGHNT and CDR2 YYREEE (reference sequence). Authors' processing steps: Reference gene primer amplification gave estimated nucleated cell counts. Libraries were prepared by immunoSEQ multiplex PCR; TCRdb keeps only in-frame clonotypes and omits some of them. The V and J calls and the clone size are those of that table, but D and trimming were determined from the DNA. The sample has about 99,000 clones, 70% to 90% seen once. Sequenced input: peripheral blood. The sequence was collected from a human donor in a cohort sampled during active COVID-19. The chain uses TRBV5-4 and TRBJ1-1; perhaps TRBD1 as D (6 bases). DNA for the CDR3: TGTGCCAGCACCGCCGCAACAGGGCTTACTGAAGCTTTCTTT. It translates to CASTAATGLTEAFF.